A single T cell receptor (beta chain) is shown here with its context. The CDR3 loop spans 17 amino acids. J gave up 3 bases and V 1 base, and 6 bases lay outside the gene matches. The germline gives CDR1 LGHDT, CDR2 YNNKEL (reference sequence). This entry comes from a study of blood T cell repertoires in COVID-19. As processed by the authors: Amplification of reference gene primers was used by the study to estimate nucleated cell counts. The repertoire was sequenced with immunoSEQ multiplex PCR; TCRdb's copy has only in-frame clones and lacks some. That table is the source of V, J and clone size, and D and trimming were worked out from the DNA. Among approximately 100,000 clones listed, 75% to 90% were seen once.

This sequence was found in a human donor with acute or convalescent COVID-19. The donor label of this sample is uncertain. Sequences were obtained from peripheral blood. This sequence joins TRBV3-1 (or the pseudogene TRBV3-2) and TRBJ2-3, with 11 bases identical to TRBD2. The chain's CDR3 is CASSQGSLAGGTDTQYF. CDR3 coding DNA: TGTGCCAGCAGCCAAGGAAGCCTAGCGGGGGGTACAGATACGCAGTATTTT.